The 31 T cell receptor beta chains reported below all come from one sample, sequenced in a study of OX40 agonist ivuxolimab in advanced cancers. Here immunoSEQ multiplex PCR was the method, and the copy in TCRdb shows in-frame clones only, minus some. Of over 35,000 clones listed, 80% were seen once; the top ten hold 3.5% to 5%. Sequencing was performed on CD4+ or CD8+ T cells sorted from blood, taken in a trial of the OX40 agonist ivuxolimab. The receptor source for this set is an adult with an advanced solid tumor such as melanoma, head and neck, liver or kidney cancer.

The rearrangement joins TRBV6-6 to TRBJ1-5, with D uncertain. CDR1 is MNHNY, CDR2 SVGAGI, per germline (reference sequence). Deletions cut 6 bases from V and 4 bases from J, with 13 bases between. CDR3 size: 14 residues. The CDR3 protein is CASRWKEVNQPQHF. The CDR3 DNA follows: TGTGCCAGCAGGTGGAAAGAGGTGAATCAGCCCCAGCATTTT.

The chain combines TRBV6-1 with TRBJ1-5; D might be TRBD1 (6 bases). Trimming took off 5 bases at V and 4 bases at J, with 15 bases between the two ends. Germline CDR1 and CDR2: MNHNS and SASEGT. The CDR3 has 15 residues. The CDR3 DNA is TGTGCCAGCAGTCCGTCGACAGGAATGAATCAGCCCCAGCATTTT. Protein product: CASSPSTGMNQPQHF.

The gene calls are TRBV7-9 and TRBJ2-3, with 8 positions matching TRBD1. Trimming removed 2 bases from V and 1 base from J; junction bases left unmatched: 11. CDR3 length: 18 residues. From germline, CDR1 is SEHNR and CDR2 FQNEAQ (reference sequence). DNA for the CDR3: TGTGCCAGCAGCTTAAAAACGACAGGGGCCCAAGGCACAGATACGCAGTATTTT. Translating gives CASSLKTTGAQGTDTQYF.

The gene calls are TRBV5-1 and TRBJ1-1, with TRBD1 matching over 9 bases. The V segment lost 2 bases and the J segment 2 bases; nucleotides outside the gene matches: 7. The CDR3 extends over 16 amino acids. CDR1 and CDR2 (germline): SGHRS, YFSETQ. Here the CDR3 DNA reads TGCGCCAGCAGCTTACAGGGGGCCTCATCCAACACTGAAGCTTTCTTT. Protein sequence: CASSLQGASSNTEAFF.

This chain connects TRBV7-2 to TRBJ2-3; 11 bases fit TRBD2. This CDR3 is 17 amino acids long. Germline V lookup: CDR1 SGHTA, CDR2 FQGNSA. V lost 3 bases to trimming and J lost 1 base; unmatched junction nucleotides: 6. CDR3 coding DNA: TGTGCCAGCAGCTTTCGACTAGCGGGGTATGGCACAGATACGCAGTATTTT. Translating gives CASSFRLAGYGTDTQYF. Variable domain in full (rest from reference TRBV7-2 and TRBJ2-3): GAGVSQSPSNKVTEKGKDVELRCDPISGHTALYWYRQSLGQGLEFLIYFQGNSAPDKSGLPSDRFSAERTGGSVSTLTIQRTQQEDSAVYLCASSFRLAGYGTDTQYFGPGTRLTVL.

The table lists this clone with a few counts. The rearrangement uses TRBV27 and TRBJ1-6, with unresolved D. This CDR3 has 13 amino acids. V was clipped by 6 bases and J by 7 bases, with 10 bases between them. Per germline, CDR1 MNHEY and CDR2 SMNVEV (reference sequence). The CDR3 bases are TGTGCCAGCAGGGTCGTCCTGAATTCACCCCTCCACTTT. This gives the protein CASRVVLNSPLHF.

DNA of the CDR3: TGTGCCATCCTGGGTCAGGGGGCGACCGGGGAGCTGTTTTTT. The encoded protein is CAILGQGATGELFF. V and J are TRBV10-3 and TRBJ2-2, with TRBD1 matching over 8 bases. Trimming at V came to 8 bases and at J to 5 bases, leaving 7 bases not matched to a gene. In germline, CDR1 is ENHRY, CDR2 SYGVKD. CDR3 length: 14 residues.

The V and J genes are TRBV20-1 and TRBJ2-7; D possibly corresponds to TRBD2 (5 bases). Trimming cost V 6 bases and J 3 bases, with 9 bases left between them. CDR3 length: 11 residues. Germline lookup yields CDR1 DFQATT and CDR2 SNEGSKA (reference sequence). The CDR3 DNA sequence: TGCAGTGCGTTCAGCGGCTACGAGCAGTACTTC. Translated, it gives CSAFSGYEQYF.

CDR3 protein: CASSPLPGQRNLLYGYTF. CDR3 DNA sequence: TGTGCCAGCAGCCCTCTCCCGGGACAGAGGAATCTTCTGTATGGCTACACCTTC. The chain employs TRBV14 and TRBJ1-2; 7 nucleotides match TRBD1. CDR1 and CDR2 (germline): SGHDN, FVKESK. Losses at the gene ends were 4 bases for V and 5 bases for J; bases not matched to a gene: 19. CDR3 length: 18 residues.

This CDR3 is CAISATTSGQETQYF. CDR3 nucleotides: TGTGCCATCAGTGCCACCACTAGCGGCCAAGAGACCCAGTACTTC. This sequence joins TRBV10-3 and TRBJ2-5, with TRBD2 matching 8 bases. CDR3 size: 15 residues. Per the germline V gene, CDR1 is ENHRY and CDR2 is SYGVKD. The J segment lost 1 base and the V segment lost 4 bases, leaving 5 bases of the junction unmatched.

The chain recombines TRBV5-6 with TRBJ2-5; 8 positions match TRBD1. With 3 bases clipped from V and 5 bases from J, the junction kept 6 bases outside the gene matches. This CDR3 region has 14 residues. Germline values: CDR1 SGHDT, CDR2 YYEEEE. The CDR3 loop reads CASSYWTGTETQYF. CDR3 in DNA: TGTGCCAGCAGCTACTGGACAGGGACGGAGACCCAGTACTTC. The entire variable domain, with the rest obtained from reference TRBV5-6 and TRBJ2-5, is as follows: DAGVTQSPTHLIKTRGQQVTLRCSPKSGHDTVSWYQQALGQGPQFIFQYYEEEERQRGNFPDRFSGHQFPNYSSELNVNALLLGDSALYLCASSYWTGTETQYFGPGTRLLVL.

This clone was observed a handful of times. The chain links TRBV5-4 to TRBJ2-6; the D call may be TRBD1 or TRBD2 (5 bases each). This CDR3 comprises 13 residues. CDR1 and CDR2 (germline): SGHNT, YYREEE (reference sequence). CDR3 protein: CAARGYGANVLTF. The CDR3 nucleotides read TGTGCAGCTCGGGGCTACGGGGCCAACGTCCTGACTTTC.

V usage is TRBV11-1 and J usage is TRBJ2-7, with 10 positions matching TRBD2. V trimming: 3 bases; J trimming: 7 bases; junction bases outside the gene matches: 21. The CDR3 is 19 amino acids. CDR1 is SGHAT and CDR2 is FQDESV in the germline V gene (reference sequence). Here the CDR3 DNA reads TGTGCCAGCAGCTTCTCCGGAGGAGCGGGAGGGAGGGGGACCTCTGAGCAGTACTTC. Its translation is CASSFSGGAGGRGTSEQYF.

J is TRBJ2-7 and V is TRBV11-2; no reliable D call. V was shortened by 5 bases and J by 4 bases, with 15 bases between the two germline ends. CDR1 is SGHAT and CDR2 is FQNNGV in the germline V gene. The CDR3 consists of 14 residues. The CDR3 sequence: CASSQRSQPYEQYF. The DNA for the CDR3 is TGTGCCAGCAGCCAACGGAGCCAGCCTTACGAGCAGTACTTC.

Only one count was recorded for this clone. The V and J genes are TRBV28 and TRBJ2-7; 10 nucleotides align to TRBD2. The V and J ends lost 2 bases and 1 base, in that order; junction bases with no gene match: 17. The CDR3 contains 20 residues. Germline-derived CDR1 and CDR2 are MDHEN and SYDVKM. In nucleotides, the CDR3 is TGTGCCAGCAGTTTACCCTATCTTCGAAGTCTAGCGGGGGTTTCCTACGAGCAGTACTTC. This encodes CASSLPYLRSLAGVSYEQYF.

The chain recombines TRBV5-1 with TRBJ2-1; 15 bases agree with TRBD2. Trimming at V came to 3 bases and at J to 11 bases, leaving 3 bases not matched to a gene. CDR3 length equals 14 residues. The germline V gene has CDR1 SGHRS and CDR2 YFSETQ. CDR3 loop: CASSSGTSGGQQFF. The CDR3 DNA sequence: TGCGCCAGCAGCTCCGGGACTAGCGGGGGGCAGCAGTTCTTC.

This rearrangement joins TRBV11-2 to TRBJ2-2; TRBD1 might be the D (5 bases). V lost 5 bases and J lost 5, with 9 bases in between. This CDR3 has 13 amino acids. Germline V gene data show CDR1 as SGHAT and CDR2 as FQNNGV. CDR3 DNA sequence: TGTGCCAGCAGCCAACCAGGGACCGGGGAGCTGTTTTTT. This sequence encodes CASSQPGTGELFF.

The rearrangement links TRBV9 to TRBJ2-7, with 7 nucleotides matching TRBD1. Germline V gene sequence: CDR1 SGDLS, CDR2 YYNGEE. The CDR3 is 17 amino acids. Trimming cost V 4 bases and J 5 bases; bases outside gene matches: 18. The CDR3 sequence: CASSPQTSTGHQHEQYF. The CDR3 bases are TGTGCCAGCAGCCCTCAAACCTCGACAGGGCATCAACACGAGCAGTACTTC.

The chain joins TRBV2 to TRBJ1-2; no firm D call. CDR3 length equals 15 residues. Germline lookup yields CDR1 SNHLY and CDR2 FYNNEI. The V end was cut by 0 bases, the J end by 0 bases, with 8 bases between. CDR3 bases: TGTGCCAGCAGTGAAGCCGAGTCAGCTAACTATGGCTACACCTTC. Translated, it gives CASSEAESANYGYTF.

The rearrangement links TRBV6-1 to TRBJ1-1, with TRBD1 matching over 10 bases. V was clipped by 11 bases and J by 1 base; unmatched bases: 7. Germline values: CDR1 MNHNS, CDR2 SASEGT. CDR3 length equals 14 residues. The CDR3 region has the DNA TGTGCCGGTCAGCGGGACAGGGGGAACACTGAAGCTTTCTTT. Amino acid sequence: CAGQRDRGNTEAFF.

The gene calls are TRBV11-1 and TRBJ1-1, with a tentative D call TRBD1 (6 bases). The CDR3 has 14 amino acids. Trimming took off 3 bases at V and 1 base at J, with 9 bases between the two ends. CDR1 and CDR2 (germline): SGHAT, FQDESV (reference sequence). The CDR3 reads CASSLDSWNTEAFF. In DNA, the CDR3 is TGTGCCAGCAGCTTGGACAGCTGGAACACTGAAGCTTTCTTT.

This sequence joins TRBV14 and TRBJ2-7; D might be TRBD2 (6 bases). The CDR3 is made up of 15 amino acids. V was trimmed by 4 bases and J by 0 bases, leaving 13 bases between them. Germline V gene sequence: CDR1 SGHDN, CDR2 FVKESK. The CDR3 DNA follows: TGTGCCAGCAGCCTTAGCGGCCAAAGCTCCTACGAGCAGTACTTC. Its protein product is CASSLSGQSSYEQYF.

This chain connects TRBV19 to TRBJ1-5, with D unresolved. Trimming removed 0 bases from V and 3 bases from J, with 12 bases in between. The CDR3 runs to 16 residues. Germline V lookup: CDR1 LNHDA, CDR2 SQIVND (reference sequence). CDR3 sequence reads: CASSIDPVGDNQPQHF. The CDR3 nucleotides are TGTGCCAGTAGTATAGATCCGGTGGGAGACAATCAGCCCCAGCATTTT.

This chain uses TRBV30 with TRBJ2-4, with 10 positions matching TRBD1. V gave up 2 bases and J gave up 8 bases; unmatched junction bases: 9. This CDR3 is 15 amino acids long. From germline, CDR1 is GTSNPN and CDR2 SVGIG (reference sequence). The CDR3 coding sequence is TGTGCCTGGAGTCCCGGGACAGGGGAGTGGGACATTCAGTACTTC. Residues: CAWSPGTGEWDIQYF.

The chain employs TRBV23-1 and TRBJ2-7; no firm D call. TRBV23-1 has ORF status, its function being uncertain. V lost 3 bases to trimming and J lost 4 bases, with 10 bases between them. The CDR3 covers 13 residues. The CDR3 bases are TGCGCCAGCAGTCAGGCGGATAAATACGAGCAGTACTTC. It translates to CASSQADKYEQYF.

The rearrangement links TRBV9 to TRBJ1-5; D is undetermined. The CDR3 covers 13 residues. Trimming removed 0 bases at V and 8 bases at J, with 9 bases between. The germline CDR1 and CDR2 sequences are SGDLS and YYNGEE. This CDR3 is CASSVEGLEPQHF. The CDR3 nucleotides are TGTGCCAGCAGCGTAGAAGGGTTGGAGCCCCAGCATTTT.

V gene TRBV9 combines with J gene TRBJ1-3, with D perhaps TRBD1 (6 bases). This CDR3 is 15 amino acids long. The V gene lost 0 bases and the J gene lost 2 bases, with 9 bases spanning the gap. The germline V gene has CDR1 SGDLS and CDR2 YYNGEE. The chain's CDR3 is CASSVAGGPGNTIYF. CDR3 DNA sequence: TGTGCCAGCAGCGTAGCGGGGGGCCCTGGAAACACCATATATTTT.

This sequence joins TRBV27 and TRBJ2-3; D remains unclear. The V end lost 6 bases, the J end lost 2 bases, and 9 bases lay between the germline ends. Germline V gene lookup returns CDR1 MNHEY and CDR2 SMNVEV (reference sequence). This CDR3 is 13 amino acids long. The CDR3 region has the DNA TGTGCCAGCAGCCGTCGCCCCACAGATACGCAGTATTTT. This gives the protein CASSRRPTDTQYF.

The rearrangement links TRBV2 to TRBJ1-2; 8 bases match TRBD1. CDR1 is SNHLY, CDR2 FYNNEI, per germline. The CDR3 is 17 residues long. The ends lost 4 bases at V and 0 bases at J; junction bases unmatched: 10. The CDR3 reads CASSGPWGGQANYGYTF. CDR3 coding DNA: TGTGCCAGCAGTGGGCCTTGGGGGGGACAGGCTAACTATGGCTACACCTTC.

This clone was detected only a few times. V gene TRBV19 combines with J gene TRBJ1-1, with 8 bases matching TRBD1. The germline gives CDR1 LNHDA, CDR2 SQIVND (reference sequence). After removal of 9 bases from V and 0 bases from J, the junction contained 6 bases not matched to a gene. This CDR3 spans 14 amino acids. The CDR3 sequence is CASTRGRVNTEAFF. In nucleotides, the CDR3 is TGTGCCAGCACCAGGGGGCGCGTGAACACTGAAGCTTTCTTT.

The chain uses TRBV7-8 and TRBJ2-7; D may be TRBD1 or TRBD2 (5 bases each). This CDR3 spans 14 amino acids. V gave up 5 bases and J gave up 3 bases, with 14 bases separating them. Germline V gene sequence: CDR1 SGHVS, CDR2 FQNEAQ. This CDR3 reads CASSPAGRGYEQYF. For the CDR3, the DNA is TGTGCCAGCAGCCCCGCAGGGAGAGGCTACGAGCAGTACTTC.